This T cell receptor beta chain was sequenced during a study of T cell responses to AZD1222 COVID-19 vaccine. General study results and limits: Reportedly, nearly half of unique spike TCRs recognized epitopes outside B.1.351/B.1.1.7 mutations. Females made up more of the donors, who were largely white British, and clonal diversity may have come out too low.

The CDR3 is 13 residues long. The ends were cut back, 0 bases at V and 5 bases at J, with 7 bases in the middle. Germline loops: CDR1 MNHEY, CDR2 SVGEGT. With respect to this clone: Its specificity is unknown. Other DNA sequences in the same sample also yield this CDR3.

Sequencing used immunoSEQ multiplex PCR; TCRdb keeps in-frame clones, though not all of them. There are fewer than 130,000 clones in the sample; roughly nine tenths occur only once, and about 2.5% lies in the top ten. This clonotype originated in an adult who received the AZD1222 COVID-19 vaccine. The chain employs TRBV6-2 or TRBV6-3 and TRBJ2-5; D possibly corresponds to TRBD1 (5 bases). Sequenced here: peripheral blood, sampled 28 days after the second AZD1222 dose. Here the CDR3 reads CASSYSRVETQYF. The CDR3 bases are TGTGCCAGCAGTTACTCCAGGGTGGAGACCCAGTACTTC.